Presented here are 32 T cell receptor beta chains from one specimen sequenced in a study of OX40 agonist ivuxolimab in advanced cancers. TCRdb keeps only in-frame clones here, not all; method: immunoSEQ multiplex PCR. The sample records around 140,000 clones, roughly nine tenths being singletons. The sample here was CD4+ or CD8+ T cells sorted from blood, taken in a trial of the OX40 agonist ivuxolimab. The receptors here all came from an adult with an advanced solid tumor such as melanoma, head and neck, liver or kidney cancer.

This clone was observed once. The rearrangement uses TRBV5-1 and TRBJ2-7; D tentatively reads TRBD1 or TRBD2 (5 bases each). CDR1 is SGHRS and CDR2 is YFSETQ in the germline V gene. Trimming removed 7 bases from V and 4 bases from J, with 9 bases in between. CDR3 length: 11 amino acids. The CDR3 DNA is TGCGCCAGCGCCGGGGCTTACGAGCAGTACTTC. The encoded protein is CASAGAYEQYF.

This chain's CDR3 is CASSMPGTSGYEQYF. In DNA form, the CDR3 reads TGTGCCAGTAGTATGCCAGGGACTAGCGGGTACGAGCAGTACTTC. The chain recombines TRBV19 with TRBJ2-7; 12 bases map to TRBD2. This CDR3 comprises 15 residues. In germline, CDR1 is LNHDA, CDR2 SQIVND (reference sequence). V shed 3 bases and J 4 bases; nucleotides not matched to a gene: 4. The full variable domain, with the rest looked up from reference TRBV19 and TRBJ2-7, is DGGITQSPKYLFRKEGQNVTLSCEQNLNHDAMYWYRQDPGQGLRLIYYSQIVNDFQKGDIAEGYSVSREKKESFPLTVTSAQKNPTAFYLCASSMPGTSGYEQYFGPGTRLTVT.

The chain uses TRBV15 and TRBJ2-5; D gene unclear. The J call is in doubt because the DNA end fits TRBJ2-7 better. This CDR3 is 12 amino acids long. Germline-derived CDR1 and CDR2 are LNHNV and YYDKDF (reference sequence). This CDR3 is CATSTPGYEQYF. CDR3 bases: TGTGCCACCAGCACCCCCGGCTACGAGCAGTACTTC.

The chain links TRBV10-3 to TRBJ2-1; TRBD2 is a possible D gene (5 bases). This CDR3 is 13 amino acids long. Germline V gene lookup returns CDR1 ENHRY and CDR2 SYGVKD. Between the trimmed V and J ends, which lost 10 bases and 7 bases, there was a span of 17 bases. The CDR3 protein is CATMGGSGNEQFF. DNA for the CDR3: TGTGCCACCATGGGCGGGTCGGGGAATGAGCAGTTCTTC.

DNA for the CDR3: TGTGCCAGCAGCTTCCTGACGGGGGGGGTTAACACTGAAGCTTTCTTT. This sequence encodes CASSFLTGGVNTEAFF. The chain links TRBV7-8 to TRBJ1-1; D may be TRBD1 (5 bases). V gave up 3 bases and J gave up 2 bases, with 16 bases separating them. CDR1 is SGHVS, CDR2 FQNEAQ, per germline. The CDR3 totals 16 residues.

The rearrangement links TRBV5-1 to TRBJ2-5, with D possibly being TRBD1 (6 bases). The germline CDR1 and CDR2 sequences are SGHRS and YFSETQ. This CDR3 is built from 16 residues. The V gene lost 1 base and the J gene lost 1 base, with 14 bases spanning the gap. The CDR3 DNA reads as TGCGCCAGCAGCTTGAGGACAGCTTCTAGCCAAGAGACCCAGTACTTC. Protein: CASSLRTASSQETQYF.

The rearrangement uses TRBV11-2 and TRBJ1-1; maybe TRBD1 (6 bases). From germline, CDR1 is SGHAT and CDR2 FQNNGV. Between the trimmed V and J ends, which lost 4 bases and 4 bases, there was a span of 10 bases. The CDR3 has 13 amino acids. The CDR3 nucleotides read TGTGCCAGCAGCTCAGGACAGTCCACTGAAGCTTTCTTT. It specifies CASSSGQSTEAFF.

DNA for the CDR3: TGTGCCAGCAGTTTATGGTTGGAGACTGTAGATACGCAGTATTTT. Translated: CASSLWLETVDTQYF. The V gene is TRBV28, the J gene TRBJ2-3; D gene ambiguous. The germline V and J ends were trimmed by 0 bases and 5 bases, with 12 bases remaining between them. Germline V gives CDR1 MDHEN, CDR2 SYDVKM. The CDR3 runs to 15 residues.

The chain employs TRBV6-5 and TRBJ2-4, with D possibly matching TRBD2 (5 bases). Germline V CDR1 and CDR2: MNHEY, SVGAGI. The V end lost 5 bases, the J end lost 11 bases, and 22 bases lay between the germline ends. The CDR3 sequence is 15 residues long. CDR3 nucleotides: TGTGCCAGCAGTCCGTACGACACCCGGGATTCTGTTCAGTACTTC. It yields the protein CASSPYDTRDSVQYF.

The chain links TRBV28 to TRBJ2-3; D perhaps matches TRBD1 (6 bases). The length of the CDR3 is 13 residues. The germline V and J ends were trimmed by 5 bases and 11 bases, with 17 bases remaining between them. The germline V gene has CDR1 MDHEN and CDR2 SYDVKM. CDR3 nucleotides: TGTGCCAGCAGTGACAACCAGGGGATGCGGCAGTATTTT. It yields the protein CASSDNQGMRQYF.

The sample holds a few counts of this clone. This chain uses TRBV9 with TRBJ1-2; 7 bases are a match to TRBD1. The CDR3 sequence is 15 residues long. With 0 bases clipped from V and 3 bases from J, the junction kept 5 bases outside the gene matches. Germline lookup yields CDR1 SGDLS and CDR2 YYNGEE. This chain's CDR3 is CASSVAPGGDYGYTF. The CDR3 DNA sequence: TGTGCCAGCAGCGTAGCTCCAGGGGGGGACTATGGCTACACCTTC.

This chain uses TRBV5-1 with TRBJ2-4; the match to TRBD2 covers 9 bases. Germline lookup yields CDR1 SGHRS and CDR2 YFSETQ. CDR3 length: 16 amino acids. Trimming removed 3 bases from V and 5 bases from J; junction bases left unmatched: 9. The DNA for the CDR3 is TGCGCCAGCAGCTATTATGCGGGAGGGCAGGAAAACATTCAGTACTTC. Amino acids: CASSYYAGGQENIQYF.

The V gene is TRBV6-1, the J gene TRBJ1-3, with D possibly being TRBD1 (6 bases). The germline V and J ends were trimmed by 4 bases and 0 bases, with 16 bases remaining between them. The germline V gene encodes CDR1 MNHNS and CDR2 SASEGT. CDR3 length equals 17 residues. CDR3 sequence (DNA): TGTGCCAGCAGTGTAGTTCTCGGGACAAGCTCTGGAAACACCATATATTTT. Translated: CASSVVLGTSSGNTIYF.

This chain uses TRBV10-3 with TRBJ2-5, with TRBD2 matching over 8 bases. The CDR3 sequence is 16 residues long. After removal of 0 bases from V and 5 bases from J, the junction contained 8 bases not matched to a gene. Germline CDR1 and CDR2: ENHRY and SYGVKD. The CDR3 protein is CAISESTGGPQETQYF. The CDR3 DNA reads TGTGCCATCAGTGAGTCGACGGGAGGGCCCCAGGAGACCCAGTACTTC.

This clone was detected a few times. This chain uses TRBV11-2 with TRBJ2-1; unclear D gene. CDR1 is SGHAT and CDR2 is FQNNGV in the germline V gene. The CDR3 covers 15 residues. Trimming removed 2 bases at V and 6 bases at J, with 14 bases between. For the CDR3, the DNA is TGTGCCAGCAGCTTAATGTCCCCCTCGGGCAATGAGCAGTTCTTC. Translating gives CASSLMSPSGNEQFF.

V usage is TRBV5-1 and J usage is TRBJ2-7, with 10 bases fitting TRBD2. V dropped 2 bases and J dropped 0; count of bases not matched to a gene: 8. The CDR3 has 17 residues. Germline values: CDR1 SGHRS, CDR2 YFSETQ. The CDR3 region has the DNA TGCGCCAGCAGCTTCGAGCCAGCGGGAGGGTCCTCCTACGAGCAGTACTTC. Protein: CASSFEPAGGSSYEQYF.

J is TRBJ1-5 and V is TRBV7-9; 8 bases are shared with TRBD1. Losses at the gene ends were 5 bases for V and 7 bases for J; bases not matched to a gene: 22. Germline V gene lookup returns CDR1 SEHNR and CDR2 FQNEAQ (reference sequence). This CDR3 comprises 19 residues. The CDR3: CASSRRAGGESGEGQPQHF. The CDR3 nucleotides are TGTGCCAGCAGCCGACGAGCAGGGGGCGAATCGGGGGAGGGACAGCCCCAGCATTTT.

The gene calls are TRBV28 and TRBJ2-7, with 10 nucleotides matching TRBD2. Germline lookup yields CDR1 MDHEN and CDR2 SYDVKM. V lost 1 base to trimming and J lost 4 bases; unmatched junction nucleotides: 7. The CDR3 sequence is 16 residues long. The CDR3 region is CASSLLGTSVIYEQYF. Written as DNA, the CDR3 is TGTGCCAGCAGTTTATTAGGGACTAGCGTTATTTACGAGCAGTACTTC.

Remarks on this clone: At the DNA level, this CDR3 is encoded by other sequences in the same sample as well. CDR3 bases: TGTGCCAGCAGTTTGGGGGGTAGCTCCTACAATGAGCAGTTCTTC. Amino acids: CASSLGGSSYNEQFF. The chain links TRBV27 to TRBJ2-1, with a tentative D call TRBD2 (6 bases). V was pared by 3 bases and J by 0 bases, with 9 bases between. CDR1 is MNHEY, CDR2 SMNVEV, per germline (reference sequence). The CDR3 is 15 amino acids.

The V and J genes are TRBV5-1 and TRBJ1-4; D unclear. The CDR3 has 17 residues. Germline CDR1 reads SGHRS; CDR2 reads YFSETQ. Deletions cut 1 base from V and 0 bases from J, with 13 bases between. CDR3 region: CASSLRATQATNEKLFF. DNA of the CDR3: TGCGCCAGCAGCTTGCGAGCGACGCAGGCAACTAATGAAAAACTGTTTTTT. The full variable domain, with the rest looked up from reference TRBV5-1 and TRBJ1-4, is KAGVTQTPRYLIKTRGQQVTLSCSPISGHRSVSWYQQTPGQGLQFLFEYFSETQRNKGNFPGRFSGRQFSNSRSEMNVSTLELGDSALYLCASSLRATQATNEKLFFGSGTQLSVL.

The chain has TRBV5-1 and TRBJ2-2; TRBD2 agrees at 14 bases. V was clipped by 3 bases and J by 4 bases; unmatched bases: 8. The germline V gene encodes CDR1 SGHRS and CDR2 YFSETQ. CDR3 length: 18 residues. CDR3 sequence: CASSSGGLAGGRTGELFF. DNA for the CDR3: TGCGCCAGCAGCTCGGGCGGACTAGCGGGAGGACGCACCGGGGAGCTGTTTTTT.

Regarding this clone: The same CDR3 is also encoded by other DNA sequences in this sample. The CDR3 region has the DNA TGCAGCGCTTCGGGACACAGCTCCTACGAGCAGTACTTC. Translating it yields CSASGHSSYEQYF. The rearrangement uses TRBV29-1 and TRBJ2-5; D is possibly TRBD1 (6 bases). TRBJ2-7 explains the end of the DNA better; the J call may be wrong. CDR1 is SQVTM and CDR2 is ANQGSEA in the germline V gene. This CDR3 is 13 amino acids long.

The chain links TRBV19 to TRBJ1-1; 10 nucleotides align to TRBD1. The CDR3 covers 13 residues. The V segment lost 11 bases and the J segment 5 bases; nucleotides outside the gene matches: 8. The germline V gene has CDR1 LNHDA and CDR2 SQIVND (reference sequence). This CDR3 is CASSGQGGTEAFF. The CDR3 nucleotides are TGTGCCTCCTCCGGACAGGGGGGTACTGAAGCTTTCTTT.

V gene TRBV29-1 combines with J gene TRBJ1-2, with 7 positions matching TRBD1. This CDR3 has 14 amino acids. Germline V lookup: CDR1 SQVTM, CDR2 ANQGSEA. Losses at the gene ends were 6 bases for V and 5 bases for J; bases not matched to a gene: 12. The CDR3 reads CSVVQGQATYGYTF. For the CDR3, the DNA is TGCAGCGTCGTACAAGGACAGGCTACGTATGGCTACACCTTC.

This chain uses TRBV6-5 with TRBJ1-1; D is unresolved. CDR1 is MNHEY and CDR2 is SVGAGI in the germline V gene. The CDR3 runs to 13 residues. Trimming took off 6 bases at V and 1 base at J, with 9 bases between the two ends. CDR3 loop: CASRRYWNTEAFF. CDR3 sequence (DNA): TGTGCCAGCAGGCGTTATTGGAACACTGAAGCTTTCTTT.

V usage is TRBV28 and J usage is TRBJ1-1; perhaps TRBD1 as D (6 bases). V was shortened by 8 bases and J by 2 bases, with 21 bases between the two germline ends. From germline, CDR1 is MDHEN and CDR2 SYDVKM. This CDR3 region has 16 residues. The chain's CDR3 is CASHPIQGLRNTEAFF. DNA of the CDR3: TGTGCCAGCCACCCCATCCAGGGGCTAAGAAACACTGAAGCTTTCTTT. Based on the CDR3 plus reference TRBV28 and TRBJ1-1, the full variable domain is DVKVTQSSRYLVKRTGEKVFLECVQDMDHENMFWYRQDPGLGLRLIYFSYDVKMKEKGDIPEGYSVSREKKERFSLILESASTNQTSMYLCASHPIQGLRNTEAFFGQGTRLTVV.

The chain has TRBV18 and TRBJ2-7; the match to TRBD2 covers 14 bases. The CDR3 is 17 amino acids. V lost 3 bases to trimming and J lost 5 bases; unmatched junction nucleotides: 9. Germline V lookup: CDR1 KGHSH, CDR2 LQKENI. In DNA, the CDR3 is TGTGCCAGCTCACCCGATTCGGGACTAGCGGGAGCACACGAGCAGTACTTC. Its protein product is CASSPDSGLAGAHEQYF.

The genes are TRBV11-3 and TRBJ2-5; D perhaps matches TRBD2 (5 bases). The V gene's germline CDR1 is SGHNT and CDR2 YENEEA. The CDR3 has 15 residues. Between the trimmed V and J ends, which lost 1 base and 5 bases, there was a span of 14 bases. CDR3 in DNA: TGTGCCAGCAGCTTAGGTCCAGGAGGTTTGGAGACCCAGTACTTC. Its translation: CASSLGPGGLETQYF.

This chain connects TRBV7-2 to TRBJ2-4; possible D gene TRBD2, 7 bases. The CDR3 loop spans 14 amino acids. V gave up 1 base and J gave up 8 bases, with 12 bases separating them. Germline loops: CDR1 SGHTA, CDR2 FQGNSA. The CDR3 loop is CASSLGEGGDIQYF. DNA of the CDR3: TGTGCCAGCAGCTTAGGGGAGGGGGGAGACATTCAGTACTTC.

This chain connects TRBV5-8 to TRBJ2-7; the match to TRBD1 covers 10 bases. The CDR3 spans 15 residues. Germline V gives CDR1 SGHTS, CDR2 YDEGEE. V shed 2 bases and J 3 bases; nucleotides not matched to a gene: 5. CDR3 bases: TGTGCCAGCAGCTTTTGGGGGACAGGGGTCTACGAGCAGTACTTC. Amino acid sequence: CASSFWGTGVYEQYF.

The chain is built from TRBV6-4 and TRBJ1-5; D uncertain. The CDR3 consists of 13 residues. Germline-derived CDR1 and CDR2 are MRHNA and SNTAGT. Trimming shortened V by 0 bases and J by 6 bases, and 6 bases separated the two germline ends. CDR3 loop: CASSDSSFQPQHF. The CDR3 coding sequence is TGTGCCAGCAGTGACTCGAGTTTTCAGCCCCAGCATTTT.

The gene calls are TRBV28 and TRBJ1-2, with D possibly matching TRBD1 (5 bases). Germline assignment: CDR1 MDHEN and CDR2 SYDVKM. The CDR3 length is 17 residues. V lost 3 bases and J 4 bases, leaving 21 bases between the germline ends. DNA of the CDR3: TGTGCCAGCAGTTTCTGGCGGGCCGCTACCCAGGGCTATGGCTACACCTTC. It yields the protein CASSFWRAATQGYGYTF.